The subject of this entry is one T cell receptor beta chain. Its antigen is not known. TCR libraries were built from approximately 0.55 ug of total RNA by linear amplification. MiXCR, applied by TCRdb to the reads, yields one record per CDR3 protein. The repertoire has 150,000 to 200,000 distinct CDR3 sequences, 65% to 80% of them found once; the top ten carry 2% to 2.5%. The data belong to a study of healthy donors' naive CD4 and CD8 T cells. This CDR3 comprises 14 residues. CDR1 is SQVTM and CDR2 is ANQGSEA in the germline V gene. V shed 7 bases, J shed 0 bases, and the junction held 4 bases outside the gene matches. Study observations and caveats: Negatively charged CDR3s marked CD8+ lineage; positively charged CDR3s marked CD4+ lineage.

The V and J genes are TRBV29-1 and TRBJ2-1; 9 positions match TRBD2. This TCR was recovered from a pool of human donors in good health; the sample pools cells from several healthy donors. The sample was naive CD4+ and CD8+ T cells sorted from blood, pooled from several donors. The DNA of the CDR3 is TGCAGCGCCCTAGCGGGGAGCTCCTACAATGAGCAGTTCTTC. Translated: CSALAGSSYNEQFF.